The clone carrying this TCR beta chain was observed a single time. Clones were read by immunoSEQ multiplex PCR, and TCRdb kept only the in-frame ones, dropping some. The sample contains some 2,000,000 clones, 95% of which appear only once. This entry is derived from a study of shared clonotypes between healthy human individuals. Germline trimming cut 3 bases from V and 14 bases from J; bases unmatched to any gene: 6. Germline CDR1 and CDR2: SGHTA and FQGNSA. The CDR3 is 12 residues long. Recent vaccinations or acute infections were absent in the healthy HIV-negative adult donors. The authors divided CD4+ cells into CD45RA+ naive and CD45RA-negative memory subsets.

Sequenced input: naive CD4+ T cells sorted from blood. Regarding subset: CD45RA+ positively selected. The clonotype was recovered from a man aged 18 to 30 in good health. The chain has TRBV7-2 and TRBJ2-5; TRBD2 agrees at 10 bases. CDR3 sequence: CASSLRLAGVYF. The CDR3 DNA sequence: TGTGCCAGCAGCTTGAGGCTAGCGGGGGTTTACTTC.